This T cell receptor (beta chain) was sequenced in a study of CD8+CD57+ T cells in acquired aplastic anemia. Study as a whole: DNA recovered from sorted CD4+ and CD8+ cells had a mean of around 3.3 ug. Among healthy donors, CD4+ cells averaged roughly 11 million reads.

The CDR3 contains 14 residues. Germline assignment: CDR1 SNHLY and CDR2 FYNNEI. V dropped 6 bases and J dropped 3; count of bases not matched to a gene: 5. Whole-study findings and limits: Patients and controls shared over 25 CD8+ CDR3 sequences, highly expressed in patients. Levels of CD8+ Simpson's diversity were not significantly distinct in patients versus controls.

This clonotype was found many times. Its antigen is not identified. The TCR beta profiling, which covered VDJ combination and CDR3 sequence, was carried out using genomic DNA as the template. Using its own MiXCR run on the reads, TCRdb lists one record per CDR3 protein. Among about 210,000 distinct CDR3 sequences, almost 35% were seen once, and the ten largest hold 0.95% to 1.3%. This clonotype was obtained from a human donor in good health, serving as a control. Source material: sorted CD4+, CD8+, or CD8+CD57+ T cells (not recorded which) from PBMCs. This chain links TRBV2 with TRBJ2-3, with TRBD1 matching over 8 bases. CDR3 region: CASSAGQGTDTQYF. The CDR3 region has the DNA TGTGCCAGCAGCGCAGGACAGGGAACAGATACGCAGTATTTT.